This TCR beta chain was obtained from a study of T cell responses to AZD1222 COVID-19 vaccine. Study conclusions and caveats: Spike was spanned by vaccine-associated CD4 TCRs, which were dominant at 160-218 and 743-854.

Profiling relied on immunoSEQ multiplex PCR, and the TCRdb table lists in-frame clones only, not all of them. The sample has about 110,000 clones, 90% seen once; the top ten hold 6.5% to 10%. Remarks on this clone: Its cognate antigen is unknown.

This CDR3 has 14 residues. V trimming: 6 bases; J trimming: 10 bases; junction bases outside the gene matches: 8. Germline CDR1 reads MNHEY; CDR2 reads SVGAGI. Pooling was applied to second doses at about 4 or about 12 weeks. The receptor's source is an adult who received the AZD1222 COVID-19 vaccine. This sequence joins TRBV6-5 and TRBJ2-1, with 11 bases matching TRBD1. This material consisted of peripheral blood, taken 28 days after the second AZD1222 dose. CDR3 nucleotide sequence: TGTGCCAGCAGAGGACAGGGGGCGTTCGGGGAGCAGTTCTTC. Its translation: CASRGQGAFGEQFF.